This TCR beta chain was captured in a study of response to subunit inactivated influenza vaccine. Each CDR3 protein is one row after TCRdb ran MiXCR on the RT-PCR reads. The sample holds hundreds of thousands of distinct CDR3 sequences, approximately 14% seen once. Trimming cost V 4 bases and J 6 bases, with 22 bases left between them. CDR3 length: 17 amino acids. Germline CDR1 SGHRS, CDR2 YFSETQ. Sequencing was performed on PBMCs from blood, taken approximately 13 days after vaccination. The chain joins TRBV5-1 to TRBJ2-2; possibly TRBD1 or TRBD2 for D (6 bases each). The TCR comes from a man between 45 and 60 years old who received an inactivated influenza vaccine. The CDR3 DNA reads TGCGCCAGCAGCCTTAGCCCAAGGGGGGTTCGGTCCGGGGAGCTGTTTTTT. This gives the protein CASSLSPRGVRSGELFF.